This T cell receptor beta chain appears in the sequencing data of a study of blood T cell repertoires in COVID-19. The wider study: Collection of acute and convalescent COVID-19 samples took place in the United States, Italy and Spain. In each case, the material was cDNA or gDNA derived from T cells, B-cell-depleted T cells, or PBMCs.

This clone was seen only once. Methods used by the authors: From reference gene primer amplification, estimates of nucleated cell counts were derived. The data were produced by immunoSEQ multiplex PCR, yet TCRdb's version contains in-frame clones alone and is incomplete. The V and J calls and clone size were taken over from that table, and D and trimming were inferred from the DNA. The sample has about 160,000 clones; approximately 80% are singletons. Germline CDR1 reads SGDLS; CDR2 reads YYNGEE. V shed 4 bases and J shed 5 bases, with 22 bases lying between them. The CDR3 extends over 16 amino acids. Seattle researchers signed up patients amid active infection and tracked them longitudinally.

V usage is TRBV9 and J usage is TRBJ2-7; D possibly corresponds to TRBD1 (6 bases). The sequencing input was peripheral blood. The origin of this receptor is a middle-aged woman with COVID-19, enrolled during active disease. The CDR3 protein is CASSPHMGAGDHEQYF. CDR3 nucleotide sequence: TGTGCCAGCAGCCCCCACATGGGGGCAGGGGACCACGAGCAGTACTTC. Combining the CDR3 with reference TRBV9 and TRBJ2-7 gives the whole variable domain DSGVTQTPKHLITATGQRVTLRCSPRSGDLSVYWYQQSLDQGLQFLIQYYNGEERAKGNILERFSAQQFPDLHSELNLSSLELGDSALYFCASSPHMGAGDHEQYFGPGTRLTVT.